These 28 T cell receptor beta chains were all obtained from the same sample, sequenced in a study of response to subunit inactivated influenza vaccine. TCRdb re-analysed the RT-PCR reads in MiXCR, keeping a single row per CDR3 protein. The sample contains under 500,000 distinct CDR3 sequences, about a tenth of which appear only once. This sample comprised PBMCs from blood, obtained roughly 48 days after vaccination. The receptors were sampled from a man over 45 who received an inactivated influenza vaccine.

This clonotype was detected only a few times. Written as DNA, the CDR3 is TGTGCCATCAGTGGGGGGACAGGGCTCCAAGAGACCCAGTACTTC. It specifies CAISGGTGLQETQYF. The chain couples TRBV10-3 to TRBJ2-5; TRBD1 matches at 9 bases. The V gene's germline CDR1 is ENHRY and CDR2 SYGVKD. V lost 4 bases, J lost 1 base, and 4 bases stayed unmatched. The CDR3 contains 15 residues.

In DNA, the CDR3 is TGCAGCGTTGAAGAGGGTCGCGGCTACACCTTC. Its protein is CSVEEGRGYTF. The chain uses TRBV29-1 and TRBJ1-2, with D unresolved. The CDR3 consists of 11 residues. Trimming took off 0 bases at V and 8 bases at J, with 7 bases between the two ends. Germline values: CDR1 SQVTM, CDR2 ANQGSEA. The whole variable domain, remainder taken from reference TRBV29-1 and TRBJ1-2, is SAVISQKPSRDICQRGTSLTIQCQVDSQVTMMFWYRQQPGQSLTLIATANQGSEATYESGFVIDKFPISRPNLTFSTLTVSNMSPEDSSIYLCSVEEGRGYTFGSGTRLTVV.

The chain recombines TRBV4-3 with TRBJ2-3; unclear D gene. The J call may be in error: the DNA end matches TRBJ1-5 better. The CDR3 is 16 residues long. Per germline, CDR1 LGHNA and CDR2 YSLEER. The CDR3 region is CASSQEKGRRTDTQHF. CDR3 nucleotides: TGCGCCAGCAGCCAAGAAAAAGGCAGGCGCACAGATACGCAGCATTTT.

The rearrangement links TRBV11-2 to TRBJ2-7; maybe TRBD1 (6 bases). Germline V CDR1 and CDR2: SGHAT, FQNNGV. The V end lost 6 bases, the J end lost 2 bases, and 14 bases lay between the germline ends. The CDR3 contains 14 residues. The CDR3 DNA reads as TGTGCCAGCAGACAGGACAGCTTTACCTACGAGCAGTACTTC. Its protein is CASRQDSFTYEQYF. Full variable domain (remainder filled in from reference TRBV11-2 and TRBJ2-7): EAGVAQSPRYKIIEKRQSVAFWCNPISGHATLYWYQQILGQGPKLLIQFQNNGVVDDSQLPKDRFSAERLKGVDSTLKIQPAKLEDSAVYLCASRQDSFTYEQYFGPGTRLTVT.

This clonotype appeared a few times. This chain joins TRBV27 and TRBJ2-3; no firm D call. V lost 1 base, J lost 2 bases, and 16 bases lay in between. CDR3 size: 17 residues. CDR1 and CDR2 from the germline V gene are MNHEY and SMNVEV (reference sequence). CDR3 sequence (DNA): TGTGCCAGCAGTTTATATGGGGTCAAGCCCCCCACAGATACGCAGTATTTT. As protein: CASSLYGVKPPTDTQYF.

The chain joins TRBV11-2 to TRBJ2-1; 15 bases align to TRBD2. The V segment lost 6 bases and the J segment 4 bases; nucleotides outside the gene matches: 7. The CDR3 is 17 residues long. Germline CDR1 and CDR2: SGHAT and FQNNGV. CDR3 in amino acids: CASRGLAGGPPYNEQFF. The CDR3 DNA reads TGTGCCAGCAGAGGACTAGCGGGGGGGCCGCCATACAATGAGCAGTTCTTC.

This clonotype has just a few counts. J is TRBJ2-3 and V is TRBV7-9; 8 positions match TRBD2. The CDR3 loop spans 15 amino acids. Germline lookup yields CDR1 SEHNR and CDR2 FQNEAQ (reference sequence). Germline trimming cut 0 bases from V and 2 bases from J; bases unmatched to any gene: 1. In nucleotides, the CDR3 is TGTGCCAGCAGCTTAGCTAGCGGGACCACAGATACGCAGTATTTT. Its translation: CASSLASGTTDTQYF.

This clonotype has at least ten counts. V and J are TRBV28 and TRBJ1-6; 8 bases align to TRBD1. The CDR3 loop spans 14 amino acids. The J segment lost 9 bases and the V segment lost 4 bases, leaving 5 bases of the junction unmatched. The V gene's germline CDR1 is MDHEN and CDR2 SYDVKM. CDR3 residues: CASSSDREFSPLHF. The CDR3 nucleotides read TGTGCCAGCAGTTCGGACAGGGAGTTTTCACCCCTCCACTTT.

This clonotype appeared a few times. The chain recombines TRBV7-8 with TRBJ2-5, with D maybe TRBD2 (6 bases). V was pared by 6 bases and J by 5 bases, with 13 bases between. Per germline, CDR1 SGHVS and CDR2 FQNEAQ. The CDR3 runs 13 residues. This chain's CDR3 is CASSRSAGETQYF. Here the CDR3 DNA reads TGTGCCAGCAGTCGGTCGGCGGGGGAGACCCAGTACTTC.

This clonotype was seen at least ten times. The chain is built from TRBV12-3 or TRBV12-4 and TRBJ2-3, with TRBD2 matching 7 bases. The CDR3 spans 13 residues. J gave up 10 bases and V 3 bases, and 7 bases lay outside the gene matches. The CDR3 DNA reads TGTGCCAGCAGTTTTTGGGCGGGAGAGGCGCAGTATTTT. Protein sequence: CASSFWAGEAQYF.

This clonotype was counted only a few times. This rearrangement joins TRBV12-3 or TRBV12-4 to TRBJ2-1; 7 bases map to TRBD2. This CDR3 region has 14 residues. V was clipped by 4 bases and J by 12 bases; unmatched bases: 12. The CDR3 reads CASSSLGLGVVQFF. In DNA, the CDR3 is TGTGCCAGCAGTTCCCTCGGACTAGGGGTGGTGCAGTTCTTC.

This clonotype was observed many times. The genes are TRBV27 and TRBJ2-7; TRBD1 matches at 9 bases. V shed 5 bases and J 2 bases; nucleotides not matched to a gene: 10. CDR3 length: 16 residues. CDR1 and CDR2 from the germline V gene are MNHEY and SMNVEV (reference sequence). The CDR3 protein is CASSPLRQGGTYEQYF. CDR3 DNA sequence: TGTGCCAGCAGTCCACTCCGACAGGGGGGAACCTACGAGCAGTACTTC.

This clonotype was seen a handful of times. The rearrangement uses TRBV11-2 and TRBJ2-3; 16 nucleotides match TRBD2. The CDR3 loop spans 19 amino acids. After removal of 5 bases from V and 0 bases from J, the junction contained 8 bases not matched to a gene. CDR1 is SGHAT, CDR2 FQNNGV, per germline. CDR3 sequence: CASSPGLAGGPSSTDTQYF. CDR3 bases: TGTGCCAGCAGCCCGGGACTAGCGGGGGGGCCATCTAGCACAGATACGCAGTATTTT.

The chain joins TRBV4-3 to TRBJ2-3; 8 bases map to TRBD1. CDR3 size: 16 residues. V was clipped by 3 bases and J by 3 bases; unmatched bases: 8. Germline lookup yields CDR1 LGHNA and CDR2 YSLEER. Written as DNA, the CDR3 is TGCGCCAGCAGCCAGAGGACAGGGATGCGAACAGATACGCAGTATTTT. Its translation: CASSQRTGMRTDTQYF.

This clonotype came up a few times. One junction end disagrees with the germline gene, perhaps due to a read error. The chain has TRBV7-7 and TRBJ2-7; 9 bases are shared with TRBD2. CDR3 length: 17 amino acids. Germline assignment: CDR1 SSHAT and CDR2 FNYEAQ (reference sequence). The CDR3 DNA is TGTGCTAGCAGCTTAGACCCGGGACTAGCAGAGACCTACGAGCAGTACTTC. Translation: CASSLDPGLAETYEQYF.

The gene calls are TRBV30 and TRBJ2-7; 14 bases match TRBD2. Germline loops: CDR1 GTSNPN, CDR2 SVGIG (reference sequence). The CDR3 has 15 amino acids. Unmatched junction bases numbered 3, after V lost 3 bases and J lost 2 bases. The CDR3 here is CAWRTSGRATYEQYF. CDR3 DNA sequence: TGTGCCTGGAGGACTAGCGGGAGGGCGACCTACGAGCAGTACTTC.

The rearrangement uses TRBV7-2 and TRBJ2-5; a possible D gene is TRBD2 (6 bases). Germline CDR1 and CDR2: SGHTA and FQGNSA. The CDR3 runs 16 residues. Trimming shortened V by 0 bases and J by 9 bases, and 20 bases separated the two germline ends. The CDR3 is CASSLAPGLSIKAQYF. DNA of the CDR3: TGTGCCAGCAGCTTAGCGCCGGGACTCAGTATTAAGGCCCAGTACTTC.

This clonotype was detected many times. V usage is TRBV18 and J usage is TRBJ1-1, with D unresolved. Germline V gene sequence: CDR1 KGHSH, CDR2 LQKENI. V lost 3 bases and J lost 0, with 8 bases in between. CDR3 length: 14 amino acids. The CDR3 DNA reads TGTGCCAGCTCACCGGGCAGCATGAACACTGAAGCTTTCTTT. The encoded protein is CASSPGSMNTEAFF.

In this sample, this clonotype turned up a few times. The genes are TRBV11-2 and TRBJ2-5; 7 nucleotides match TRBD2. Germline V gene data show CDR1 as SGHAT and CDR2 as FQNNGV. V lost 3 bases and J lost 2; bases outside the gene matches: 15. This CDR3 has 18 amino acids. CDR3 residues: CASSFTNGLVEGQETQYF. In DNA, the CDR3 is TGTGCCAGCAGCTTTACGAACGGACTAGTCGAAGGGCAAGAGACCCAGTACTTC.

This clonotype came up a few times. Here the CDR3 reads CASSSSAGTRLGQYF. Here the CDR3 DNA reads TGTGCCAGCAGCTCTTCGGCCGGGACCCGCTTAGGGCAGTACTTC. The V call is TRBV7-8, the J call TRBJ2-7; D could derive from TRBD1 or TRBD2 (5 bases each). Looked up from germline, CDR1 is SGHVS and CDR2 is FQNEAQ. The V and J ends lost 4 bases and 9 bases respectively, with 22 bases between them. The CDR3 spans 15 residues. Looking up the rest from reference TRBV7-8 and TRBJ2-7 gives the full variable domain: GAGVSQSPRYKVAKRGQDVALRCDPISGHVSLFWYQQALGQGPEFLTYFQNEAQLDKSGLPSDRFFAERPEGSVSTLKIQRTQQEDSAVYLCASSSSAGTRLGQYFGPGTRLTVT.

The chain is built from TRBV7-2 and TRBJ1-2; TRBD1 matches at 11 bases. V gave up 5 bases and J gave up 4 bases; unmatched junction bases: 6. The CDR3 sequence is 15 residues long. Germline values: CDR1 SGHTA, CDR2 FQGNSA. CDR3 in amino acids: CASSLGQGVVYGYTF. As DNA, the CDR3 is TGTGCCAGCAGCCTGGGACAGGGGGTCGTCTATGGCTACACCTTC.

This clonotype was observed a handful of times. V usage is TRBV6-2 or TRBV6-3 and J usage is TRBJ2-7; 8 bases fit TRBD1. The CDR3 spans 15 residues. V was pared by 0 bases and J by 3 bases, with 4 bases of the junction left unmatched. Per germline, CDR1 MNHEY and CDR2 SVGEGT. This CDR3 reads CASSYSGTGRYEQYF. CDR3 in DNA: TGTGCCAGCAGTTACTCTGGGACAGGCCGCTACGAGCAGTACTTC.

This clonotype was picked up many times. The chain has TRBV29-1 and TRBJ2-1; no firm D call. The CDR3 runs to 13 residues. The V and J ends lost 3 bases and 0 bases respectively, with 6 bases between them. Per the germline V gene, CDR1 is SQVTM and CDR2 is ANQGSEA. CDR3 DNA: TGCAGCGTTGATAGCAGCTCCTACAATGAGCAGTTCTTC. Encoded protein: CSVDSSSYNEQFF.

This clonotype was seen many times. V is TRBV12-3 or TRBV12-4 and J is TRBJ2-7; D is undetermined. This CDR3 contains 13 residues. Trimming removed 5 bases at V and 3 bases at J, with 11 bases between. CDR3 residues: CASSLRQVYEQYF. CDR3 nucleotide sequence: TGTGCCAGCAGTCTAAGACAAGTCTACGAGCAGTACTTC.

This chain links TRBV10-3 with TRBJ1-5; 7 positions agree with TRBD1. The germline CDR1 and CDR2 sequences are ENHRY and SYGVKD. J was trimmed by 8 bases and V by 2 bases; bases with no gene match: 9. The CDR3 is 15 residues long. CDR3 coding DNA: TGTGCCATCAGTGAGGACAGGGCGAAGGTGGAGCCCCAGCATTTT. Residues: CAISEDRAKVEPQHF.

This clonotype occurred a few times. This rearrangement joins TRBV7-2 to TRBJ1-4; D might be TRBD1 (5 bases). CDR1 is SGHTA, CDR2 FQGNSA, per germline. V dropped 2 bases and J dropped 7 bases, with 14 bases sitting between them. The CDR3 spans 15 residues. CDR3 DNA: TGTGCCAGCAGCTTAATGGCAGGGCATGGTGAAAAACTGTTTTTT. Translating gives CASSLMAGHGEKLFF.

V is TRBV12-3 or TRBV12-4 and J is TRBJ2-5; 10 bases align to TRBD1. The CDR3 has 16 amino acids. The V segment lost 7 bases and the J segment 5 bases; nucleotides outside the gene matches: 13. The chain's CDR3 is CASTDAGTGAFETQYF. The CDR3 DNA reads TGTGCCAGCACCGACGCCGGGACAGGGGCTTTTGAGACCCAGTACTTC.

The rearrangement links TRBV7-9 to TRBJ2-1; 9 bases line up with TRBD2. The germline CDR1 and CDR2 sequences are SEHNR and FQNEAQ (reference sequence). This CDR3 contains 17 residues. Germline trimming cut 3 bases from V and 9 bases from J; bases unmatched to any gene: 15. The CDR3 DNA sequence: TGTGCCAGCAGCTTCCTCAGTGGGCCAGCGGGAGGTTTTGAGCAGTTCTTC. It codes for CASSFLSGPAGGFEQFF.